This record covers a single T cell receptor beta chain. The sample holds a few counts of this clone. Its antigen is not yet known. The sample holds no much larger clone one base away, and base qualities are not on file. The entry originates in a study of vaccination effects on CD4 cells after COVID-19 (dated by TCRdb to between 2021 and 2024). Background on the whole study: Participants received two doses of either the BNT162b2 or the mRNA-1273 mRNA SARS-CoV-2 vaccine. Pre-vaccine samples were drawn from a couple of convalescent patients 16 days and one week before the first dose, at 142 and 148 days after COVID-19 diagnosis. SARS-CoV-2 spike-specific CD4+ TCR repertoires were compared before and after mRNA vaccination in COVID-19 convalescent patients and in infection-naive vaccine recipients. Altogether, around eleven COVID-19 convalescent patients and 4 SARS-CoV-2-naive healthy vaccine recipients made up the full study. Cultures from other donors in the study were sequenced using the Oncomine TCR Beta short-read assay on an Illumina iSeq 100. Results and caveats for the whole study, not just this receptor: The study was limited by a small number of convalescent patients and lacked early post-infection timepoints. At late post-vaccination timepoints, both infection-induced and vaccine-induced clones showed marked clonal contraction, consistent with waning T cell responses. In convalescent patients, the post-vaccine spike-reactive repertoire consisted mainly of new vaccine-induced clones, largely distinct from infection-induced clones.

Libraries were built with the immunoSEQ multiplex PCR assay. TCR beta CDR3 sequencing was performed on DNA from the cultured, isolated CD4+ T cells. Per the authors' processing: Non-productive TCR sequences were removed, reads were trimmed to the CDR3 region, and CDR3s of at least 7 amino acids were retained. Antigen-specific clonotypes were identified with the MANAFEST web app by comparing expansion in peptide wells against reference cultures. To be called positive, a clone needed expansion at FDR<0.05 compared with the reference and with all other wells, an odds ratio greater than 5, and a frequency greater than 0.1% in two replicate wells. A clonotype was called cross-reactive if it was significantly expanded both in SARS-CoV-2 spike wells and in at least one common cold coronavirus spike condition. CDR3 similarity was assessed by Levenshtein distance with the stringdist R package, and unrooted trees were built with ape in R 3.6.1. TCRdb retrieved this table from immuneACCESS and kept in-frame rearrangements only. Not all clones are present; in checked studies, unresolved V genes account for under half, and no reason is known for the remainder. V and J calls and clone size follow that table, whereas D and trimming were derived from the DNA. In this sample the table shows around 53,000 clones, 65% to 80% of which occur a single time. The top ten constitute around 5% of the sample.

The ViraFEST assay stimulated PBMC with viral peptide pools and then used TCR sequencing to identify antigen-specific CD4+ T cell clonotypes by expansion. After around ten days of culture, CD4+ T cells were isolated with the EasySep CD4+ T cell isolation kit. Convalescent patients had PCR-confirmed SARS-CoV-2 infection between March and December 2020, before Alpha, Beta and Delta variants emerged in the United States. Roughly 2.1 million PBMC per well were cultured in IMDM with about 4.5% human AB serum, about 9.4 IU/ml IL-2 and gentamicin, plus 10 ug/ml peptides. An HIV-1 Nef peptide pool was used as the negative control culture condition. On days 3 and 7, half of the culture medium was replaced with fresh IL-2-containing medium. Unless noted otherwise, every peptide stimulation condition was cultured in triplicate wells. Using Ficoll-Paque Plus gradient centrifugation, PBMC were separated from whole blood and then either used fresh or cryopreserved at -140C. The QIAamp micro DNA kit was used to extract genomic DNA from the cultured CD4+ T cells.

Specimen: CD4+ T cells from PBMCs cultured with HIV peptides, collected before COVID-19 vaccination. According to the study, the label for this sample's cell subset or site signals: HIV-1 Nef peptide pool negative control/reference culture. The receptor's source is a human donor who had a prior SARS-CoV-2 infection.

The CDR3 reads CASSLDGTSDNYEQYF. The bases are TGTGCCAGCAGCTTAGACGGGACTAGCGACAACTACGAGCAGTACTTC. The chain is encoded by TRBV7-9 joined to TRBJ2-7, and 10 junction bases match TRBD2. For CDR1 and CDR2, the germline V gene (reference sequence) lists SEHNR and FQNEAQ. Germline trimming: 1 base from V, 3 bases from J; junction bases outside gene matches: 6. From its cysteine to its phenylalanine, the CDR3 spans 16 amino acids. CDR3 DNA only is kept here, 48 bases in frame from base 1.